The 7 T cell receptor beta chains presented below share a single source sample, sequenced in a study of blood T cell repertoires in COVID-19. Assay: immunoSEQ multiplex PCR; the TCRdb copy retains only in-frame clones and omits some. The sample records approximately 250,000 clones, about 86% being singletons. What was sequenced was peripheral blood. These receptors all come from a man aged 25-45 years with active or convalescent COVID-19.

V and J are TRBV5-8 and TRBJ1-1; weak D call: TRBD1 (5 bases). The CDR3 length is 16 residues. The germline CDR1 and CDR2 sequences are SGHTS and YDEGEE. V gave up 5 bases and J gave up 0 bases, with 17 bases separating them. Written as DNA, the CDR3 is TGTGCCAGCAGGAGAGTCAGGGTCTACATGAACACTGAAGCTTTCTTT. Translated: CASRRVRVYMNTEAFF.

This clone has at least ten counts. J is TRBJ2-2 and V is TRBV5-1; D is unresolved. V was shortened by 6 bases and J by 4 bases, with 19 bases between the two germline ends. The CDR3 spans 16 residues. Per the germline V gene, CDR1 is SGHRS and CDR2 is YFSETQ. The CDR3 sequence is CASTPNVYQVTGELFF. DNA of the CDR3: TGCGCCAGCACCCCCAATGTTTATCAGGTCACCGGGGAGCTGTTTTTT.

The chain joins TRBV12-3 or TRBV12-4 to TRBJ2-2; perhaps TRBD2 as D (6 bases). The CDR3 runs 13 residues. V lost 8 bases to trimming and J lost 5 bases, with 12 bases between them. The DNA for the CDR3 is TGTGCCAGCGCCTTCGGGGGAACCGGGGAGCTGTTTTTT. This sequence encodes CASAFGGTGELFF.

This sequence joins TRBV10-3 and TRBJ1-4; a weak D match, TRBD1 (6 bases). V lost 6 bases and J 4 bases, leaving 12 bases between the germline ends. The CDR3 runs 14 residues. CDR1 ENHRY and CDR2 SYGVKD come from the germline V gene. Here the CDR3 reads CAIRSDRNNEKLFF. Written as DNA, the CDR3 is TGTGCCATCAGATCTGACAGGAATAATGAAAAACTGTTTTTT.

The chain carries TRBV18 and TRBJ1-6; 8 bases are a match to TRBD1. Germline CDR1 and CDR2: KGHSH and LQKENI. The junction had 14 bases not matched to a gene; V was cut back by 3 bases and J by 7 bases. The CDR3 has 18 amino acids. This CDR3 reads CASSPTTTGQGTNSPLHF. CDR3 sequence (DNA): TGTGCCAGCTCACCCACAACCACAGGACAGGGCACAAATTCACCCCTCCACTTT.

In its sample, this clone was seen once. J is TRBJ1-6 and V is TRBV18; D is unresolved. The germline V and J ends were trimmed by 3 bases and 7 bases, with 19 bases remaining between them. The CDR3 runs 17 residues. Germline loops: CDR1 KGHSH, CDR2 LQKENI. The CDR3 nucleotides are TGTGCCAGCTCACCGGGAGGTGGGAGTATAGCAAATTCACCCCTCCACTTT. Its translation is CASSPGGGSIANSPLHF.

The count of this clone is one. The chain has TRBV6-5 and TRBJ2-7; 10 bases line up with TRBD1. Germline CDR1 and CDR2: MNHEY and SVGAGI. Trimming at V came to 6 bases and at J to 6 bases, leaving 11 bases not matched to a gene. The CDR3 extends over 15 amino acids. Here the CDR3 reads CASSLGQGVVGEQYF. CDR3 sequence (DNA): TGTGCCAGCAGCCTAGGACAGGGGGTCGTGGGCGAGCAGTACTTC.